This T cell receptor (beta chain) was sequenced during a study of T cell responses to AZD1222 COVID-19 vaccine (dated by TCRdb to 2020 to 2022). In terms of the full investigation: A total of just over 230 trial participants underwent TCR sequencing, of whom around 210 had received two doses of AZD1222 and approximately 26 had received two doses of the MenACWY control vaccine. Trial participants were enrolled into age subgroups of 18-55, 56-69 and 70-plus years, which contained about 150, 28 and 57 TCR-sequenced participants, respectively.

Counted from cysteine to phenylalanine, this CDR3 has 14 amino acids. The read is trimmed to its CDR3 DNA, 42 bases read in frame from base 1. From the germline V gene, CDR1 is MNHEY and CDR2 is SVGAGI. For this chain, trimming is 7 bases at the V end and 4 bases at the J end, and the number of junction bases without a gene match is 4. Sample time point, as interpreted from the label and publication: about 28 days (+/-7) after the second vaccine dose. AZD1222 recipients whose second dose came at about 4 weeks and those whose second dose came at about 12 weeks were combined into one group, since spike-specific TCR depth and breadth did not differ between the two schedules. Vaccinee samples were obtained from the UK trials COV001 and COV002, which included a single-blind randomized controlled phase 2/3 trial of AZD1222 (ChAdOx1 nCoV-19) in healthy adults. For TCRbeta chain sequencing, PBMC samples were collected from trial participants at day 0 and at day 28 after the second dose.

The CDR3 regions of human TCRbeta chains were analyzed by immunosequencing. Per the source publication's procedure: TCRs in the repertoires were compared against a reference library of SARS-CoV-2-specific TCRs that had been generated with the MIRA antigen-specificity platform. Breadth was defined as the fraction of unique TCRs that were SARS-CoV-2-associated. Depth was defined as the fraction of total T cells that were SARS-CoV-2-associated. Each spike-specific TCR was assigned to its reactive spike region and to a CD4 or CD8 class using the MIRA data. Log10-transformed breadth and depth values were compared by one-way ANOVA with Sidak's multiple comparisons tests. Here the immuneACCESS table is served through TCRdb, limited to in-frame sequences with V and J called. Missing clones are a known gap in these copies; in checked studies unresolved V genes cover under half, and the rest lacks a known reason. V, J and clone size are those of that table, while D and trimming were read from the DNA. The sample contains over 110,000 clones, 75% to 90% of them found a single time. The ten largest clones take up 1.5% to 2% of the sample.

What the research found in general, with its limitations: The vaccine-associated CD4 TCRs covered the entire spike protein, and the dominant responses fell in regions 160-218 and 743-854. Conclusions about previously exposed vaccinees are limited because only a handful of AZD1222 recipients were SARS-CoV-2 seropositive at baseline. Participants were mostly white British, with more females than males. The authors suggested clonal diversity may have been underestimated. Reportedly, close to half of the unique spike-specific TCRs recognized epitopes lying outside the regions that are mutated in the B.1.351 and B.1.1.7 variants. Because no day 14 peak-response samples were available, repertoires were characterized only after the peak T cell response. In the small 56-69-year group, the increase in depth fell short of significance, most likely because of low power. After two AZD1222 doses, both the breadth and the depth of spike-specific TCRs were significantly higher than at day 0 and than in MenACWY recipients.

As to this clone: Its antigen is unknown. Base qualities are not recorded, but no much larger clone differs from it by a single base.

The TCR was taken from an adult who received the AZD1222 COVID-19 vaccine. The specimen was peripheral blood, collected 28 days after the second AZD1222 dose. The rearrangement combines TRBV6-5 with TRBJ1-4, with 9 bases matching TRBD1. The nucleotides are TGTGCCAGCAAACAGGGGGCCGGTAATGAAAAACTGTTTTTT. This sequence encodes CASKQGAGNEKLFF.